The text below deals with one T cell receptor (beta chain). It has no known antigen specificity. The data belong to a study of CXCR3-negative and CXCR3-positive naive CD8 T cells (dated by TCRdb to about 2019). Context from the whole study: In total, some 150 million TRB reads were obtained, corresponding to roughly 1.5 +/- 0.3 million reads per library. Data from 11 donors, pooled across two independent experiments, went into the diversity and physicochemical repertoire analyses. Naive subsets from several donors and memory cells from 3 donors were included in the TRBV-TRBJ cluster analysis.

Each CD8+ T cell subset was flow-sorted in triplicate, and approximately 280,000 cells per subset were placed directly into RLT lysis buffer. Naive CD8+ T cells were defined stringently as CD45RO-CCR7+CD27+CD95- to exclude memory contaminants. Using standard density gradient centrifugation, peripheral blood mononuclear cells were isolated from buffy coats. A FACSAria III was used to flow-sort naive CD8+ T cells into CXCR3-negative and CXCR3-positive populations. Total RNA was extracted from sorted cells using an RNeasy Mini Kit. Data came from a NextSeq 550. The Human TCR Profiling Kit (MiLaboratory) was used to prepare UMI-labeled 5' RACE TRB cDNA libraries. The full amount of extracted RNA was used for cDNA synthesis, and the full amount of resulting cDNA was used for PCR amplification. Libraries were prepared in parallel using an identical number of PCR cycles. Per the source publication's procedure: With a minimum of two reads required per UMI, MIGEC and MiXCR pulled out about 49,000 +/- 11,000 unique UMI-labeled TRB cDNA molecules from each library. On average, approximately 40,000 +/- 10,000 functional in-frame TRB CDR3 nucleotide clonotypes lacking stop codons were found per library. Diversity metrics, including normalized Shannon-Wiener and Chao1, were computed in VDJtools after downsampling to 5000 UMI-labeled TRB molecules per sample. VDJtools was used to calculate clonotype-size-weighted physicochemical properties of the central five CDR3 residues, namely interaction energy, strength, volume and Kidera factor 4. The reads went through TCRdb reprocessing, and each CDR3 protein sequence gets one entry with no DNA. The V and J calls reflect TCRdb's pipeline rather than the authors' work. The sample's table covers over 150,000 distinct CDR3 sequences. The top ten constitute approximately 0.51% of the sample.

Beyond this particular receptor, the publication reports: Within the same donor, TRBV-TRBJ usage looked similar between naive CXCR3-negative and CXCR3-positive cells, but memory cells had distinct patterns. Repertoire diversity was comparably high in both naive subsets but much lower in memory CD8+ T cells. Freshly isolated PBMCs were used for most assays because CXCR3 expression went down partially after cryopreservation. TRB CDR3s from CXCR3-positive naive cells showed higher hydrophobicity (lower Kidera factor 4), lower energy, and higher strength and volume indices than CXCR3-negative naive cells. Because surface CD5, which has been linked to self-reactivity in mice, was comparable between naive subsets, TCR interaction strength was also inferred from TRB CDR3 physicochemical properties.

The sample was naive CXCR3+ CD8+ T cells from blood. Explained via the paper, the cell subset or site label denotes: CD45RO-CCR7+CD27+CD95- naive CD8+ T cells expressing CXCR3 (TNR3+). The TCR comes from a human donor in good health. Some clones in this sample may be carry-over from other donors' samples.

CDR3 sequence: CASSYLWADTGELFF. Recombination connected TRBV5-1 to TRBJ2-2. The CDR3 sequence holds 15 residues, the cysteine and phenylalanine included. The protein alone is recorded here. CDR1 is given as SGHRS and CDR2 as YFSETQ, both from the germline V gene.